Listed here are 22 T cell receptor beta chains from one sample, sequenced in a study of T cell changes during pregnancy in multiple sclerosis. The table came from immunoSEQ multiplex PCR; TCRdb's copy has only in-frame clones and leaves some out. The table records fewer than 70,000 clones, roughly 90% of them present only once. Sequenced material: peripheral blood, taken in the second trimester of pregnancy. The source of these receptors is a female donor in good health, enrolled as a control in a pregnancy study.

The chain recombines TRBV28 with TRBJ2-7; tentatively, D is TRBD2 (6 bases). The CDR3 contains 14 residues. From germline, CDR1 is MDHEN and CDR2 SYDVKM. Trimming removed 2 bases from V and 5 bases from J, with 13 bases in between. The CDR3 spells CASSLVSGGHEQYF. Here the CDR3 DNA reads TGTGCCAGCAGTTTAGTTAGCGGAGGCCACGAGCAGTACTTC.

This chain connects TRBV28 to TRBJ2-3; the match to TRBD2 covers 11 bases. The V segment lost 6 bases and the J segment 4 bases; nucleotides outside the gene matches: 6. The CDR3 consists of 15 residues. In germline, CDR1 is MDHEN, CDR2 SYDVKM. The CDR3: CASSPSGRFADTQYF. In DNA form, the CDR3 reads TGTGCCAGCAGCCCTAGCGGGAGGTTCGCAGATACGCAGTATTTT.

The V call is TRBV7-3, the J call TRBJ2-1; 7 nucleotides line up with TRBD2. J lost 3 bases, V lost 5 bases, and 7 bases had no gene match. The CDR3 contains 15 residues. Germline V gene lookup returns CDR1 SGHTA and CDR2 FQGTGA. CDR3 residues: CASSPVVAGYNEQFF. Written as DNA, the CDR3 is TGTGCCAGCAGCCCCGTGGTAGCGGGCTACAATGAGCAGTTCTTC.

V and J are TRBV5-1 and TRBJ2-1, with 7 bases lining up with TRBD1. The CDR3 extends over 16 amino acids. V gave up 4 bases and J gave up 0 bases; unmatched junction bases: 7. The germline V gene encodes CDR1 SGHRS and CDR2 YFSETQ. CDR3 DNA sequence: TGCGCCAGCAGCCTGGGGACAGAAGTCTCCTACAATGAGCAGTTCTTC. This codes for CASSLGTEVSYNEQFF.

V and J are TRBV9 and TRBJ2-1, with D tentatively TRBD2 (6 bases). Trimming took 0 bases from V and 3 from J, leaving 16 bases between them. Germline V gene lookup returns CDR1 SGDLS and CDR2 YYNGEE. CDR3 length: 17 residues. For the CDR3, the DNA is TGTGCCAGCAGCGTAGTTGCTAGCGCCCTCAACTACAATGAGCAGTTCTTC. It translates to CASSVVASALNYNEQFF. The variable domain in full, completed from reference TRBV9 and TRBJ2-1, reads DSGVTQTPKHLITATGQRVTLRCSPRSGDLSVYWYQQSLDQGLQFLIQYYNGEERAKGNILERFSAQQFPDLHSELNLSSLELGDSALYFCASSVVASALNYNEQFFGPGTRLTVL.

The V and J genes are TRBV7-2 and TRBJ2-2, with a possible D match to TRBD2 (6 bases). This CDR3 comprises 14 residues. The V end was cut by 1 base, the J end by 8 bases, with 11 bases between. CDR1 and CDR2 (germline): SGHTA, FQGNSA. In DNA, the CDR3 is TGTGCCAGCAGCTTAGTAACCCTAGCGGGGGAGCTGTTTTTT. It specifies CASSLVTLAGELFF. Together with reference TRBV7-2 and TRBJ2-2, the CDR3 gives the full variable domain: GAGVSQSPSNKVTEKGKDVELRCDPISGHTALYWYRQSLGQGLEFLIYFQGNSAPDKSGLPSDRFSAERTGGSVSTLTIQRTQQEDSAVYLCASSLVTLAGELFFGEGSRLTVL.

The chain links TRBV18 to TRBJ1-6; TRBD1 might be the D (5 bases). Germline lookup yields CDR1 KGHSH and CDR2 LQKENI. V shed 2 bases and J shed 7 bases, with 18 bases lying between them. The CDR3 is 17 residues long. The CDR3 DNA follows: TGTGCCAGCTCACCAACAGATCGACAGATTCGGAATTCACCCCTCCACTTT. Protein sequence: CASSPTDRQIRNSPLHF.

This chain links TRBV27 with TRBJ2-7; 9 positions match TRBD1. The length of the CDR3 is 15 residues. Per the germline V gene, CDR1 is MNHEY and CDR2 is SMNVEV (reference sequence). V trimming: 5 bases; J trimming: 3 bases; junction bases outside the gene matches: 8. The CDR3 nucleotides read TGTGCCAGCAGTCCGGCCGGGACAGGGATCTACGAGCAGTACTTC. Its translation: CASSPAGTGIYEQYF.

V usage is TRBV7-9 and J usage is TRBJ2-7; D is undetermined. Germline lookup yields CDR1 SEHNR and CDR2 FQNEAQ (reference sequence). There are 12 residues in the CDR3. V was trimmed by 4 bases and J by 5 bases, leaving 9 bases between them. The CDR3 bases are TGTGCCAGCAGCTCGAACCGCGACGAGCAGTACTTC. Translated, it gives CASSSNRDEQYF.

This clone was found once. The V call is TRBV18, the J call TRBJ2-3; 9 nucleotides align to TRBD1. The trim removed 0 bases at V and 1 base at J, leaving 5 bases unmatched. Germline CDR1 KGHSH, CDR2 LQKENI. The CDR3 length is 17 residues. The chain's CDR3 is CASSPPGWTGGTDTQYF. DNA of the CDR3: TGTGCCAGCTCACCACCGGGGTGGACAGGGGGCACAGATACGCAGTATTTT.

The V call is TRBV7-8, the J call TRBJ1-1, with D perhaps matching TRBD1 (5 bases). Trimming removed 3 bases from V and 3 bases from J, with 14 bases in between. This CDR3 comprises 15 residues. Looked up from germline, CDR1 is SGHVS and CDR2 is FQNEAQ. The chain's CDR3 is CASSFPYGADTEAFF. In nucleotides, the CDR3 is TGTGCCAGCAGCTTCCCTTATGGGGCGGACACTGAAGCTTTCTTT.

This rearrangement joins TRBV2 to TRBJ1-6, with TRBD1 matching over 8 bases. Trimming at V came to 3 bases and at J to 7 bases, leaving 2 bases not matched to a gene. Germline loops: CDR1 SNHLY, CDR2 FYNNEI. CDR3 length: 14 amino acids. The CDR3 loop reads CASSDDRGNSPLHF. The DNA for the CDR3 is TGTGCCAGCAGTGACGACAGGGGAAATTCACCCCTCCACTTT.

The CDR3 nucleotides read TGTGCCAGCAGTCCGAACAGACAGAACTATGGCTACACCTTC. This encodes CASSPNRQNYGYTF. The chain recombines TRBV28 with TRBJ1-2, with D perhaps matching TRBD1 (5 bases). From germline, CDR1 is MDHEN and CDR2 SYDVKM. The CDR3 loop spans 14 amino acids. V was clipped by 5 bases and J by 2 bases, with 12 bases between them.

The chain has TRBV18 and TRBJ2-1; 8 bases agree with TRBD2. V lost 2 bases to trimming and J lost 9 bases; unmatched junction nucleotides: 3. The CDR3 covers 13 residues. Germline-derived CDR1 and CDR2 are KGHSH and LQKENI. The CDR3 DNA sequence: TGTGCCAGCTCACCAGGGACTAGAGGTGAGCAGTTCTTC. Translated, it gives CASSPGTRGEQFF.

The V and J genes are TRBV4-1 and TRBJ1-4; a weak D match, TRBD1 (5 bases). The germline gives CDR1 MGHRA, CDR2 YSYEKL. V was pared by 1 base and J by 0 bases, with 9 bases between. This CDR3 comprises 16 residues. CDR3 DNA sequence: TGCGCCAGCAGCCAAGCTCAGGGTGCAACTAATGAAAAACTGTTTTTT. Translating gives CASSQAQGATNEKLFF.

This clone was counted only a few times. The rearrangement uses TRBV6-4 and TRBJ2-3, with TRBD2 matching over 7 bases. This CDR3 contains 15 residues. The germline gives CDR1 MRHNA, CDR2 SNTAGT. The ends lost 3 bases at V and 1 base at J; junction bases unmatched: 4. CDR3 sequence reads: CASSEGGSGTDTQYF. CDR3 coding DNA: TGTGCCAGCAGTGAGGGGGGGAGCGGCACAGATACGCAGTATTTT.

V usage is TRBV4-2 and J usage is TRBJ2-3, with 8 bases that match TRBD1. The CDR3 spans 18 residues. The V gene end was trimmed by 0 bases and the J gene end by 4 bases; junction bases not matched to a gene: 12. Germline CDR1 reads LGHNA; CDR2 reads YNFKEQ. The CDR3 DNA is TGTGCCAGCAGCCAAGAATCATCTTGGACAGGGAATCCAGATACGCAGTATTTT. It codes for CASSQESSWTGNPDTQYF.

This rearrangement joins TRBV18 to TRBJ2-7, with D possibly matching TRBD1 (6 bases). The CDR3 is 13 amino acids. V gave up 2 bases and J gave up 3 bases, with 8 bases separating them. CDR1 and CDR2 from the germline V gene are KGHSH and LQKENI. The CDR3 DNA sequence: TGTGCCAGCTCACCAGGGGGCGACTACGAGCAGTACTTC. This encodes CASSPGGDYEQYF.

The V and J genes are TRBV19 and TRBJ2-2; 9 bases match TRBD1. The CDR3 spans 15 residues. Trimming at V came to 5 bases and at J to 4 bases, leaving 5 bases not matched to a gene. Germline values: CDR1 LNHDA, CDR2 SQIVND (reference sequence). The CDR3 region has the DNA TGTGCCAGTAGTGCCGGGACAGGGCCCACCGGGGAGCTGTTTTTT. The encoded protein is CASSAGTGPTGELFF.

V usage is TRBV14 and J usage is TRBJ2-7, with 8 positions matching TRBD1. V dropped 0 bases and J dropped 7; count of bases not matched to a gene: 5. The germline gives CDR1 SGHDN, CDR2 FVKESK. The CDR3 covers 14 residues. DNA of the CDR3: TGTGCCAGCAGCCAAGACGGGACAGGACGGGAGCAGTACTTC. Translation gives CASSQDGTGREQYF.

V and J are TRBV30 and TRBJ2-3, with D perhaps TRBD2 (6 bases). Germline V CDR1 and CDR2: GTSNPN, SVGIG (reference sequence). The CDR3 length is 13 residues. Trimming pared 7 bases from V and 1 base from J, leaving 12 bases between. CDR3 in amino acids: CASTGLGTDTQYF. The CDR3 region has the DNA TGTGCCTCAACGGGACTCGGCACAGATACGCAGTATTTT.

V is TRBV7-2 and J is TRBJ2-1; TRBD2 agrees at 8 bases. The CDR3 is 15 amino acids. Trimming at V came to 7 bases and at J to 4 bases, leaving 9 bases not matched to a gene. Germline values: CDR1 SGHTA, CDR2 FQGNSA. This CDR3 reads CASNIGLAPYNEQFF. The DNA for the CDR3 is TGTGCCAGCAATATTGGACTAGCCCCTTACAATGAGCAGTTCTTC.